This passage covers 14 T cell receptor beta chains from one sample sequenced in a study of T cell repertoires in ileal Crohn's disease. Only in-frame clones appear in the TCRdb table, and some are missing; sequencing was by immunoSEQ multiplex PCR. The sample includes several thousand clones, 96% of them seen just once. The sample consisted of ileal tissue. These receptors all come from an adult with Crohn's disease.

This clone was seen a single time. V usage is TRBV11-2 and J usage is TRBJ1-3; no reliable D call. V lost 3 bases and J lost 1, with 7 bases in between. The germline gives CDR1 SGHAT, CDR2 FQNNGV. The CDR3 totals 14 residues. The CDR3 region has the DNA TGTGCCAGCAGCTTTGAGTCGTCTGGAAACACCATATATTTT. Translated, it gives CASSFESSGNTIYF.

The table lists this clone with a few counts. V and J are TRBV2 and TRBJ2-1; D is possibly TRBD2 (5 bases). The V end lost 8 bases, the J end lost 0 bases, and 11 bases lay between the germline ends. Germline values: CDR1 SNHLY, CDR2 FYNNEI. This CDR3 is 14 amino acids long. The CDR3 DNA follows: TGTGCCAGCCAAGCGGAGAGCTCCTACAATGAGCAGTTCTTC. Protein: CASQAESSYNEQFF. Based on the CDR3 plus reference TRBV2 and TRBJ2-1, the full variable domain is EPEVTQTPSHQVTQMGQEVILRCVPISNHLYFYWYRQILGQKVEFLVSFYNNEISEKSEIFDDQFSVERPDGSNFTLKIRSTKLEDSAMYFCASQAESSYNEQFFGPGTRLTVL.

This sequence joins TRBV19 and TRBJ1-4; 9 bases line up with TRBD1. The germline CDR1 and CDR2 sequences are LNHDA and SQIVND (reference sequence). After removal of 6 bases from V and 6 bases from J, the junction contained 5 bases not matched to a gene. The CDR3 length is 14 residues. The CDR3 DNA is TGTGCCAGTAGGGACCGGGACAGGGATGAAAAACTGTTTTTT. Its protein product is CASRDRDRDEKLFF.

The rearrangement links TRBV7-2 to TRBJ1-2; D is possibly TRBD1 (5 bases). With 1 base removed from V and 4 bases from J, the gap between germline ends came to 19 bases. The CDR3 spans 17 residues. CDR1 and CDR2 from the germline V gene are SGHTA and FQGNSA. CDR3 sequence: CASSLEVSVGTAYGYTF. The CDR3 bases are TGTGCCAGCAGCTTAGAAGTCAGTGTGGGGACTGCCTATGGCTACACCTTC.

The CDR3 DNA follows: TGCGCCAGCAGCCCTAGGACAGGGAGCACCGGGGAGCTGTTTTTT. It yields the protein CASSPRTGSTGELFF. The gene calls are TRBV5-1 and TRBJ2-2; 8 bases are a match to TRBD1. The germline CDR1 and CDR2 sequences are SGHRS and YFSETQ. Unmatched junction bases numbered 6, after V lost 4 bases and J lost 4 bases. The CDR3 has 15 amino acids.

The rearrangement joins TRBV6-5 to TRBJ2-7; D is undetermined. The length of the CDR3 is 12 residues. CDR1 is MNHEY, CDR2 SVGAGI, per germline. V gave up 6 bases and J gave up 2 bases, with 8 bases separating them. For the CDR3, the DNA is TGTGCCAGCAGCAAAAATGCCTACGAGCAGTACTTC. Amino acid sequence: CASSKNAYEQYF.

The V call is TRBV5-1, the J call TRBJ2-2, with D possibly TRBD2 on 5 matching bases. Germline V gene lookup returns CDR1 SGHRS and CDR2 YFSETQ. The CDR3 length is 16 residues. V lost 6 bases and J lost 0, with 15 bases in between. Written as DNA, the CDR3 is TGCGCCAGCACCCCGGGGATAGCCTCGAACACCGGGGAGCTGTTTTTT. Translating it yields CASTPGIASNTGELFF. Full variable domain (missing parts from reference TRBV5-1 and TRBJ2-2): KAGVTQTPRYLIKTRGQQVTLSCSPISGHRSVSWYQQTPGQGLQFLFEYFSETQRNKGNFPGRFSGRQFSNSRSEMNVSTLELGDSALYLCASTPGIASNTGELFFGEGSRLTVL.

In its sample, this clone was seen once. The rearrangement joins TRBV7-2 to TRBJ2-7; a weak D match, TRBD1 (6 bases). CDR1 and CDR2 from the germline V gene are SGHTA and FQGNSA. Trimming shortened V by 1 base and J by 5 bases, and 15 bases separated the two germline ends. The CDR3 length is 15 residues. CDR3 sequence reads: CASSLGGGLKNEQYF. The DNA for the CDR3 is TGTGCCAGCAGCTTAGGAGGGGGTCTCAAAAACGAGCAGTACTTC. Full variable domain (missing parts from reference TRBV7-2 and TRBJ2-7): GAGVSQSPSNKVTEKGKDVELRCDPISGHTALYWYRQSLGQGLEFLIYFQGNSAPDKSGLPSDRFSAERTGGSVSTLTIQRTQQEDSAVYLCASSLGGGLKNEQYFGPGTRLTVT.

V usage is TRBV18 and J usage is TRBJ1-5; the D is unclear. Germline CDR1 reads KGHSH; CDR2 reads LQKENI. V was pared by 2 bases and J by 4 bases, with 9 bases between. The CDR3 length is 14 residues. CDR3 in DNA: TGTGCCAGCTCACCATGGAGTGAAAATCAGCCCCAGCATTTT. Its protein product is CASSPWSENQPQHF.

The J gene is TRBJ2-1, the V gene TRBV5-6; 11 nucleotides align to TRBD2. The V and J ends lost 5 bases and 3 bases, in that order; junction bases with no gene match: 13. The CDR3 spans 18 residues. Per germline, CDR1 SGHDT and CDR2 YYEEEE. The CDR3 loop is CASSFGPQLAGDYNEQFF. The CDR3 DNA follows: TGTGCCAGCAGTTTTGGGCCCCAACTAGCGGGGGACTACAATGAGCAGTTCTTC.

This chain links TRBV19 with TRBJ2-7, with TRBD1 matching over 9 bases. After removal of 2 bases from V and 4 bases from J, the junction contained 3 bases not matched to a gene. From germline, CDR1 is LNHDA and CDR2 SQIVND (reference sequence). The CDR3 spans 14 residues. The CDR3 region is CASSITGTGYEQYF. Written as DNA, the CDR3 is TGTGCCAGTAGTATAACAGGGACAGGGTACGAGCAGTACTTC.

This clone was seen a single time. The chain is built from TRBV11-3 and TRBJ2-1; D possibly corresponds to TRBD2 (6 bases). CDR1 is SGHNT, CDR2 YENEEA, per germline. Trimming cost V 1 base and J 9 bases, with 7 bases left between them. The CDR3 is made up of 12 amino acids. In nucleotides, the CDR3 is TGTGCCAGCAGCTTAGGGGAGGCTGAGCAGTTCTTC. Translated: CASSLGEAEQFF.

This chain joins TRBV11-2 and TRBJ1-2; 9 nucleotides line up with TRBD1. Germline V gene lookup returns CDR1 SGHAT and CDR2 FQNNGV. V lost 1 base and J lost 0; bases outside the gene matches: 9. The CDR3 runs to 18 residues. The CDR3 here is CASSLVRDRAGANYGYTF. The CDR3 region has the DNA TGTGCCAGCAGCTTAGTAAGGGACAGGGCCGGGGCTAACTATGGCTACACCTTC. Drawing the rest from reference TRBV11-2 and TRBJ1-2, the complete variable domain is EAGVAQSPRYKIIEKRQSVAFWCNPISGHATLYWYQQILGQGPKLLIQFQNNGVVDDSQLPKDRFSAERLKGVDSTLKIQPAKLEDSAVYLCASSLVRDRAGANYGYTFGSGTRLTVV.

V gene TRBV28 combines with J gene TRBJ2-5; 8 bases are a match to TRBD2. Per germline, CDR1 MDHEN and CDR2 SYDVKM. J was trimmed by 5 bases and V by 3 bases; bases with no gene match: 5. CDR3 length: 14 residues. The CDR3 loop is CASSFPGGRETQYF. CDR3 in DNA: TGTGCCAGCAGTTTCCCGGGGGGGCGGGAGACCCAGTACTTC.